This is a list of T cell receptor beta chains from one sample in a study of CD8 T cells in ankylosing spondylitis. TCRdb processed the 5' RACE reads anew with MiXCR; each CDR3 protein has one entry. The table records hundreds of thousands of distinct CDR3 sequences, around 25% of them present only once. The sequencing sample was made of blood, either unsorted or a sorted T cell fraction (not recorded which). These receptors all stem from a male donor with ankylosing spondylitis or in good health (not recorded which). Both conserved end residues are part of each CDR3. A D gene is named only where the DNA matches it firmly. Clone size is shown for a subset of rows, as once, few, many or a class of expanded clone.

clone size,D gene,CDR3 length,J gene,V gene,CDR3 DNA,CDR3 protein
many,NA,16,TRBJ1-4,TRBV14,TGTGCCAGCAGCCAAGATCGGCTGAGAGTAAATGAAAAACTGTTTTTT,CASSQDRLRVNEKLFF
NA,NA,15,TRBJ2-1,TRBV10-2,TGCGCCAGCAGGGACCTTGGGGGTGTCTACAATGAGCAGTTCTTC,CASRDLGGVYNEQFF
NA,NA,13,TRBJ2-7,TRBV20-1,TGCAGTGCGCCTGAGGGGGGGCGCTACGAGCAGTACTTC,CSAPEGGRYEQYF
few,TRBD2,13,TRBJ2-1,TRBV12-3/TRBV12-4,TGTGCCAGCTGGGAGGGAGTTAATGGTGAGCAGTTCTTC,CASWEGVNGEQFF
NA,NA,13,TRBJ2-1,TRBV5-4,TGTGCCAGCAGCTTGTCAGGGGCCGATGAGCAGTTCTTC,CASSLSGADEQFF
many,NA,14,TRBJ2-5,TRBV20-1,TGCAGTGCTAGAGGTGATGCAGGGTTAGAGACCCAGTACTTC,CSARGDAGLETQYF
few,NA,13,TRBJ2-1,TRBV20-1,TGCAGTGCTAGAAAGCTAGTCTACAATGAGCAGTTCTTC,CSARKLVYNEQFF
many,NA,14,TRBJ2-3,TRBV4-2,TGTGCCAGCAGCCATGGGGCGGACACAGATACGCAGTATTTT,CASSHGADTDTQYF
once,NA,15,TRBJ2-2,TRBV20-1,TGCAGTGCTAGAGATCCCTCAGGGGCTGCCGGGGAGCTGTTTTTT,CSARDPSGAAGELFF
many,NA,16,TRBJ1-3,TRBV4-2,TGTGCCAGCAGCCAAGATCAGGGCTTAGCTGGAAACACCATATATTTT,CASSQDQGLAGNTIYF
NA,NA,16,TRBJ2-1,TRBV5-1,TGCGCCAGCAGCTTGAGTTTTTCGAGCTCCTACAATGAGCAGTTCTTC,CASSLSFSSSYNEQFF
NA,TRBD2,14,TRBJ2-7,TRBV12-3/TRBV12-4,TGTGCCAGCAGTTTGGAACTAGCGGGATTCGAGCAGTACTTC,CASSLELAGFEQYF
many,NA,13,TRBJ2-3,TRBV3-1,TGTGCCAGCAGTCGGAGGACCACAGATACGCAGTATTTT,CASSRRTTDTQYF
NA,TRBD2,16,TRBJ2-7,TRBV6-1,TGTGCCAGCAGTCATGATAGCGGGAGGGGAAACCACGAGCAGTACTTC,CASSHDSGRGNHEQYF
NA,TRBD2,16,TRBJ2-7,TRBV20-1,TGCAGTGCTAGAGATCCCCGGACTAGCGTCTCCTACGAGCAGTACTTC,CSARDPRTSVSYEQYF
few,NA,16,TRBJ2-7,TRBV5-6,TGTGCCAGCAGCTTGGCGTTGCGGGACACCTCCTACGAGCAGTACTTC,CASSLALRDTSYEQYF
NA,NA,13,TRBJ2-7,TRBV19,TGTGCCAGTAGCACAGGGAGGTTGGGGGAGCAGTACTTC,CASSTGRLGEQYF
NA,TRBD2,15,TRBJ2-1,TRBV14,TGTGCCAGCAGACTAGCGGGAGGGCTTCGGGGGGAGCAGTTCTTC,CASRLAGGLRGEQFF
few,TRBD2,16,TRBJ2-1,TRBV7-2,TGTGCCAGCAGCCCAATAGCGGGAGGACGTTACAATGAGCAGTTCTTC,CASSPIAGGRYNEQFF
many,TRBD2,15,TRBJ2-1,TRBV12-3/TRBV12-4,TGTGCCAGCAGTTTATTAGCGGGAGCCTACAATGAGCAGTTCTTC,CASSLLAGAYNEQFF
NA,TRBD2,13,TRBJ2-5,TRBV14,TGTGCCAGCAGCCGCGGGAGTTCAGAGACCCAGTACTTC,CASSRGSSETQYF
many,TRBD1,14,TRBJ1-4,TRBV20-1,TGCAGTGCTAGAGGGCAGGGGGCTTATGAAAAACTGTTTTTT,CSARGQGAYEKLFF
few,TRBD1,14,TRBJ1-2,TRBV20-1,TGCAGTGCTAGGAAGGGACAGTTGGGCGGTGGCTACACCTTC,CSARKGQLGGGYTF
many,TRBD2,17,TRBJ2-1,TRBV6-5,TGTGCCAGCAGTTACTCGATTGGCGGGAGGGCCCAAAATGAGCAGTTCTTC,CASSYSIGGRAQNEQFF
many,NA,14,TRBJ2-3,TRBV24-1,TGTGCCACCAGTGACCGGACAGGCACAGATACGCAGTATTTT,CATSDRTGTDTQYF
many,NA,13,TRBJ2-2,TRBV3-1,TGTGCCAGCAGCCTCCCTGGAGTCCGGGAGCTGTTTTTT,CASSLPGVRELFF
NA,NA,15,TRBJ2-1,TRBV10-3,TGTGCCATCAGTGCCACCGAAAGCTCCTACAATGAGCAGTTCTTC,CAISATESSYNEQFF
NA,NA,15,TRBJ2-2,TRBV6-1,TGTGCCAGCAGAGATAACAGGCGTAACACCGGGGAGCTGTTTTTT,CASRDNRRNTGELFF
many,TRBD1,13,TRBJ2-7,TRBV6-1,TGTGCCAGCAGGGGACAGGGCTCCTACGAGCAGTACTTC,CASRGQGSYEQYF
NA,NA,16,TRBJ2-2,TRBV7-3,TGTGCCAGCAGCACCCCTCGTGGGGGAGTTACCGGGGAGCTGTTTTTT,CASSTPRGGVTGELFF
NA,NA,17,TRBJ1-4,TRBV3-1,TGTGCCAGCAGCCAAGAAGGGTCAGGACGTATTAATGAAAAACTGTTTTTT,CASSQEGSGRINEKLFF
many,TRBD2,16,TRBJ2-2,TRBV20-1,TGCAGTGCACCGGGACTAGCGGGAGAATTCAACGGGGAGCTGTTTTTT,CSAPGLAGEFNGELFF
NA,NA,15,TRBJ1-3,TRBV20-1,TGCAGTGCTAGAAAAGGTGACAGTTCTGGAAACACCATATATTTT,CSARKGDSSGNTIYF
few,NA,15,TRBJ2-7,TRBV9,TGTGCCAGCAGCGTAGCCTTAGGGCTAAACTACGAGCAGTACTTC,CASSVALGLNYEQYF
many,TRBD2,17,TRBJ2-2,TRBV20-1,TGCAGTGCTAGAGATCTATCGCGCGGGGGGAACACCGGGGAGCTGTTTTTT,CSARDLSRGGNTGELFF
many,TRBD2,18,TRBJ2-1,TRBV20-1,TGCAGTGCTAGAGATCCCTCGACTAGCGGGCACTCCTACAATGAGCAGTTCTTC,CSARDPSTSGHSYNEQFF
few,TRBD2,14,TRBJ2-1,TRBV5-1,TGCGCCAGCAGGCGGGAGGACTCCTACAATGAGCAGTTCTTC,CASRREDSYNEQFF
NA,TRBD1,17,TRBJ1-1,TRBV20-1,TGCAGTGCTAGAGGAAGGGACAGGCGGGGTCTTGAGGGTGAAGCTTTCTTT,CSARGRDRRGLEGEAFF
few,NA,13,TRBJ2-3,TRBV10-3,TGTGCCATCAGTGGGCGGGACACAGATACGCAGTATTTT,CAISGRDTDTQYF
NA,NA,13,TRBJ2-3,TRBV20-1,TGCAGTGCCCAAATTAGCGGCACAGATACGCAGTATTTT,CSAQISGTDTQYF
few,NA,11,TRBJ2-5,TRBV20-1,TGCAGTGCTTGGGATGGGGGTACCCAGTACTTC,CSAWDGGTQYF
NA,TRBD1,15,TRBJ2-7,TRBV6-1,TGTGCCAGCAGCATGGGAGGGACAGGGGGGTACGAGCAGTACTTC,CASSMGGTGGYEQYF
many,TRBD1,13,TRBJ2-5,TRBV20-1,TGCAGTGCTCCCGTGACAGGGATGAAGACCCAGTACTTC,CSAPVTGMKTQYF
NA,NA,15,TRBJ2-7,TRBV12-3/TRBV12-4,TGTGCCAGCAGTCTATCTGACAGGCCCTCCTACGAGCAGTACTTC,CASSLSDRPSYEQYF
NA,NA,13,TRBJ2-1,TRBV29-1,TGCAGCGCTCGGGGGCAGGTAGCCAATGAGCAGTTCTTC,CSARGQVANEQFF
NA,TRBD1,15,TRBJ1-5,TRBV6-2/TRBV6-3,TGTGCCAGCAGGGGGGGGACAGGGAGGAATCAGCCCCAGCATTTT,CASRGGTGRNQPQHF
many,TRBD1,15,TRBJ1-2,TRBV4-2,TGTGCCAGCAGCCACCCGGACAGGGACAACTATGGCTACACCTTC,CASSHPDRDNYGYTF
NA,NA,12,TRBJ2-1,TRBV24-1,TGTGCCACCGCGACGGTCTACAATGAGCAGTTCTTC,CATATVYNEQFF
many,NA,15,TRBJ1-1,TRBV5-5,TGTGCCAGCAGCTTGGTCTGGGACATGAACACTGAAGCTTTCTTT,CASSLVWDMNTEAFF
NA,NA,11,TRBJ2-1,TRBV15,TGTGCCACCAGCAGATCCCTACATCAGTTCTTC,CATSRSLHQFF
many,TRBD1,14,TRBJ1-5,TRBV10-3,TGTGCCATCGGCTCCGGGACAGGGAATCAGCCCCAGCATTTT,CAIGSGTGNQPQHF
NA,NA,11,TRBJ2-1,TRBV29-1,TGCAGCGGGGGTCCAAGGGGTGAGCAGTTCTTC,CSGGPRGEQFF
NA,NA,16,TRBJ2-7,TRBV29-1,TGCAGCGTTGAAGATCCAGTGGGGACACGAGTCTACGAGCAGTACTTC,CSVEDPVGTRVYEQYF
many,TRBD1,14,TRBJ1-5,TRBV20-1,TGCAGTGCCTCCAGGGGGCGCGAGGATCAGCCCCAGCATTTT,CSASRGREDQPQHF
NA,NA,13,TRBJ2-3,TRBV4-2,TGTGCCAGCAGCCAAGATAGGACAGATACGCAGTATTTT,CASSQDRTDTQYF
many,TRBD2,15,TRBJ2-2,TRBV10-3,TGTGCCATCGGAACCGGGACTAGCGTGGGCGGGGAGCTGTTTTTT,CAIGTGTSVGGELFF
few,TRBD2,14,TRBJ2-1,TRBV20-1,TGCAGTGCTAGAGACCGGACTAGCGGGGGTGAGCAGTTCTTC,CSARDRTSGGEQFF
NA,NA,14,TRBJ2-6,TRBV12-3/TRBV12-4,TGTGCCAGCAGTTTAATCTCTGGGGCCAACGTCCTGACTTTC,CASSLISGANVLTF
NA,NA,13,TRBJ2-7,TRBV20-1,TGCAGTGCTAGTCTCGTTAGCGGTTACGAGCAGTACTTC,CSASLVSGYEQYF